This T cell receptor (beta chain) was profiled in a study of blood T cell repertoires in COVID-19. TCRdb's table, derived via immunoSEQ multiplex PCR, lists solely in-frame clones and lacks some. The repertoire consists of under 300,000 clones, with approximately 83% occurring once and the leading ten covering around 1.8%. CDR1 is MDHEN, CDR2 SYDVKM, per germline. The CDR3 totals 15 residues. Trimming left V 4 bases short and J 4 bases short, with 11 bases between. Researchers sorted participants into cohorts using their self-reported clinical history. The source material was PBMCs or T cells enriched from blood (not recorded which). This receptor was identified in a woman in her forties or fifties who had recovered from COVID-19. The chain carries TRBV28 and TRBJ2-6, with D perhaps matching TRBD1 (6 bases). CDR3 loop: CASSSGQLGANVLTF. For the CDR3, the DNA is TGTGCCAGCAGTTCCGGACAGCTCGGGGCCAACGTCCTGACTTTC.